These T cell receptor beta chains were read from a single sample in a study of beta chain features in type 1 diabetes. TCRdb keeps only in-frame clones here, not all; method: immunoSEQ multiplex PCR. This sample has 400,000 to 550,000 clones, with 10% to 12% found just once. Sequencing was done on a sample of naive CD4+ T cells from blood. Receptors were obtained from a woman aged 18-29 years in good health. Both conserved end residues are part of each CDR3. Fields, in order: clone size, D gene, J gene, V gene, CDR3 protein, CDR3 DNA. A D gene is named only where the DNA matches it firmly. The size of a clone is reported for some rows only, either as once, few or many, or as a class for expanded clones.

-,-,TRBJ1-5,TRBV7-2,CASSWRGGNQPQHF,TGTGCCAGCAGTTGGAGGGGCGGCAATCAGCCCCAGCATTTT
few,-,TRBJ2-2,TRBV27,CASTPQGTSNTGELFF,TGTGCCAGCACCCCCCAGGGGACGTCGAACACCGGGGAGCTGTTTTTT
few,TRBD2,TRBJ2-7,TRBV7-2,CASSAAGTSSYEQYF,TGTGCCAGCAGCGCGGCAGGGACTAGCTCCTACGAGCAGTACTTC
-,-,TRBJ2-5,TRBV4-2,CASSQVFAGTQETQYF,TGTGCCAGCAGCCAAGTCTTCGCGGGCACACAAGAGACCCAGTACTTC
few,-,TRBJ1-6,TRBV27,CASRPTGRWGYNSPLHF,TGTGCCAGCAGGCCAACAGGGAGGTGGGGATATAATTCACCCCTCCACTTT
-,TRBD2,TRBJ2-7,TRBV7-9,CASSSGTTYEQYF,TGTGCCAGCAGCTCCGGGACTACCTACGAGCAGTACTTC
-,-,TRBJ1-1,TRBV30,CAWSPRGWDTEAFF,TGTGCCTGGAGCCCTAGGGGTTGGGACACTGAAGCTTTCTTT
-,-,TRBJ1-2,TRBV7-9,CASSLELSTYGYTF,TGTGCCAGCAGCTTAGAGCTTAGCACCTATGGCTACACCTTC
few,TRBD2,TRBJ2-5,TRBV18,CASSLGLVEETQYF,TGTGCCAGCTCACTGGGACTAGTGGAGGAGACCCAGTACTTC
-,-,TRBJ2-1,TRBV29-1,CSVFTRTDYNEQFF,TGCAGCGTTTTTACTCGGACTGACTACAATGAGCAGTTCTTC
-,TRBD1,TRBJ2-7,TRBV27,CASSWGTGRAYEQYF,TGTGCCAGCAGTTGGGGGACAGGGCGAGCCTACGAGCAGTACTTC
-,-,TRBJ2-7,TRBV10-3,CAISDVGSSYEQYF,TGTGCCATCAGTGACGTCGGGAGCTCCTACGAGCAGTACTTC
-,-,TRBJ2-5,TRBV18,CASSRDTRETQYF,TGTGCCAGCTCACGAGACACCAGGGAGACCCAGTACTTC
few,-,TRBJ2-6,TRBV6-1,CASSERRERASGANVLTF,TGTGCCAGCAGTGAGCGGAGGGAAAGAGCCTCTGGGGCCAACGTCCTGACTTTC